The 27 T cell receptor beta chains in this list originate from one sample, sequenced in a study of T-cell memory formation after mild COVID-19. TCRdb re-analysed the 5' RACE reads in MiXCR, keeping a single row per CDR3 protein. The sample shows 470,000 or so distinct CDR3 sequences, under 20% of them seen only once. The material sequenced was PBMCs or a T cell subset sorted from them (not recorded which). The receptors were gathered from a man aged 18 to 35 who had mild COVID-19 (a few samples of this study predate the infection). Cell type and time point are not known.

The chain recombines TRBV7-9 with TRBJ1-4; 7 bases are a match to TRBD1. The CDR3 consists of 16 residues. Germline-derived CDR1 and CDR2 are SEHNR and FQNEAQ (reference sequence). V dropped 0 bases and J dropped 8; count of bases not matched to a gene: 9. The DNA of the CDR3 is TGTGCCAGCAGCTTAGCCGACAGGGAGCGATTCGAAAAACTGTTTTTT. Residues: CASSLADRERFEKLFF.

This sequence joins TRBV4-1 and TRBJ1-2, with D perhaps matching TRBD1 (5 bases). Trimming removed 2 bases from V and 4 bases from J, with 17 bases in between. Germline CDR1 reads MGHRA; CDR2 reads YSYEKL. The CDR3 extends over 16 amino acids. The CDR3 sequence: CASSQPRAGPPYGYTF. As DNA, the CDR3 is TGCGCCAGCAGCCAACCAAGGGCAGGGCCGCCCTATGGCTACACCTTC.

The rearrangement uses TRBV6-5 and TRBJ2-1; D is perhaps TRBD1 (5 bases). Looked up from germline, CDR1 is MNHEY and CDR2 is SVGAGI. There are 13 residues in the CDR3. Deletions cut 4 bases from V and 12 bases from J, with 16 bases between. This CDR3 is CASSWLGRFGQFF. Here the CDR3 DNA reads TGTGCCAGCAGTTGGCTGGGGCGATTCGGGCAGTTCTTC.

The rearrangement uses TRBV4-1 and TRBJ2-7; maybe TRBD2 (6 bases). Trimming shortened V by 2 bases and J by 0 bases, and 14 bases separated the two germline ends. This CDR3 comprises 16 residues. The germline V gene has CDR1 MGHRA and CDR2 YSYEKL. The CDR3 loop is CASSQKAGSGSYEQYF. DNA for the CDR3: TGCGCCAGCAGCCAAAAAGCTGGTAGCGGCTCCTACGAGCAGTACTTC.

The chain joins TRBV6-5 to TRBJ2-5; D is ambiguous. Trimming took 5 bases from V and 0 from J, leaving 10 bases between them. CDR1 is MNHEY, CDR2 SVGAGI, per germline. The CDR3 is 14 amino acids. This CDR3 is CASSLDWNQETQYF. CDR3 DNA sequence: TGTGCCAGCAGTCTAGACTGGAACCAAGAGACCCAGTACTTC.

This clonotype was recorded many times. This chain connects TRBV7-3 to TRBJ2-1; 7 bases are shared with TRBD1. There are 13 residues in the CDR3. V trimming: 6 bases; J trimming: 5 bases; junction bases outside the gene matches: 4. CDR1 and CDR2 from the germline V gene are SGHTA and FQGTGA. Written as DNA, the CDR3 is TGTGCCAGCAGTCAAGACAGGGACAATGAGCAGTTCTTC. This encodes CASSQDRDNEQFF.

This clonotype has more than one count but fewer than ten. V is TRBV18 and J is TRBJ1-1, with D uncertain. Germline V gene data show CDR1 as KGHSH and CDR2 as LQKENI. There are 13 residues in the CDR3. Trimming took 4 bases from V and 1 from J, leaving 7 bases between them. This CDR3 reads CASSREPNTEAFF. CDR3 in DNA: TGTGCCAGCTCACGGGAGCCGAACACTGAAGCTTTCTTT.

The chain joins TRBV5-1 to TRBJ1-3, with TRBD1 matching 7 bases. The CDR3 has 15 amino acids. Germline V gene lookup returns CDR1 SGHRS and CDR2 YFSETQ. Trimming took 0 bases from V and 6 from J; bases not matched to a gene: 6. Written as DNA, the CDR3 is TGCGCCAGCAGCTTGGCCGAGGGACAGCTAAACACCATATATTTT. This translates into CASSLAEGQLNTIYF.

CDR3 residues: CSVVGDPRYGYTF. The DNA for the CDR3 is TGCAGCGTTGTAGGAGATCCACGCTATGGCTACACCTTC. The chain has TRBV29-1 and TRBJ1-2, with D hard to call. The germline V and J ends were trimmed by 4 bases and 4 bases, with 13 bases remaining between them. Germline CDR1 reads SQVTM; CDR2 reads ANQGSEA. The CDR3 has 13 amino acids.

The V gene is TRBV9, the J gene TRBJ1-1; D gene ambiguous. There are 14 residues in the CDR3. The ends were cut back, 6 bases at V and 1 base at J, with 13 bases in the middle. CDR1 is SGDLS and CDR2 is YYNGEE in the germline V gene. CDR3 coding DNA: TGTGCCAGCACACCGAGACTGGGGAACACTGAAGCTTTCTTT. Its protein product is CASTPRLGNTEAFF.

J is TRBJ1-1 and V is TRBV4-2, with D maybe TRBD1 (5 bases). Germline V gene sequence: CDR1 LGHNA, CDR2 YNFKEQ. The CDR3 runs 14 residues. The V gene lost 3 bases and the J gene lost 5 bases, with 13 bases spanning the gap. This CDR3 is CASSHPGLVTEAFF. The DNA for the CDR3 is TGTGCCAGCAGCCATCCAGGGTTAGTAACTGAAGCTTTCTTT.

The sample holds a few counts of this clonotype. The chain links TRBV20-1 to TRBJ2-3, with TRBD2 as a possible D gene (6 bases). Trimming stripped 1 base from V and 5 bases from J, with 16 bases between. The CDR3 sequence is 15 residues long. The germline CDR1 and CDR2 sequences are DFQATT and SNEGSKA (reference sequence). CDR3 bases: TGCAGTGCTAGAGTGGTAGCGGAAAGTGTAGATACGCAGTATTTT. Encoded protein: CSARVVAESVDTQYF.

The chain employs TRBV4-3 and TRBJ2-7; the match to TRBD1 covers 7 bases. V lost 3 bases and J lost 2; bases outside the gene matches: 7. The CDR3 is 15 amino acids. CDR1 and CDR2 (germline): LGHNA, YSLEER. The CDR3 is CASSQGRGYTYEQYF. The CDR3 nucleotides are TGCGCCAGCAGCCAGGGCAGGGGGTATACCTACGAGCAGTACTTC.

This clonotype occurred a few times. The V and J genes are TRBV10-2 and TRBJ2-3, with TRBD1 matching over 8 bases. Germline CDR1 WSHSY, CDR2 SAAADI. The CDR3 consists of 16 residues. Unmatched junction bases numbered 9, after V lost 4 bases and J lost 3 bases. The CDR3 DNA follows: TGCGCCAGCAGTGCCCCGGACAGGGATGGTACAGATACGCAGTATTTT. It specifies CASSAPDRDGTDTQYF.

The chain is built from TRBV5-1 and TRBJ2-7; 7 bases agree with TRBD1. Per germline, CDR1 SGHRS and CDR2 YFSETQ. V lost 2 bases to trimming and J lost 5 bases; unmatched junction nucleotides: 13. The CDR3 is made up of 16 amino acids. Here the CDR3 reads CASSFPPETGYHEQYV. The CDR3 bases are TGCGCCAGCAGCTTCCCCCCCGAGACAGGGTACCACGAGCAGTACGTC.

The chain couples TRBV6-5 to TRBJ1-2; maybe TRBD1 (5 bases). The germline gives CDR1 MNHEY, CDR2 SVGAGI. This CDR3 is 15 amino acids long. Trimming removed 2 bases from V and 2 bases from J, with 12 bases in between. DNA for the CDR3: TGTGCCAGCAGTTACGTCCGGGGCCCGAACTATGGCTACACCTTC. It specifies CASSYVRGPNYGYTF.

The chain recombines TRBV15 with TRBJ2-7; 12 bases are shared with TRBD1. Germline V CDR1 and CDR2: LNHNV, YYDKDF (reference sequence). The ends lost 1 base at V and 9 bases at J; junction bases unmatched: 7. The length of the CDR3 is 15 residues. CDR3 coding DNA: TGTGCCACCAGCAGAGGGGACAGGGGGCAGTCGAGGCAGTACGTC. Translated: CATSRGDRGQSRQYV.

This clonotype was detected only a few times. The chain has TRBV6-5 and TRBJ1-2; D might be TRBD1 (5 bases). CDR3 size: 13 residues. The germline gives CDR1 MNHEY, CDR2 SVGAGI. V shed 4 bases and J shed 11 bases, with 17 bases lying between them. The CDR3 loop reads CASSFRGGTGYTF. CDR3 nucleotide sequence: TGTGCCAGCAGTTTCCGTGGGGGGACTGGGTACACCTTC.

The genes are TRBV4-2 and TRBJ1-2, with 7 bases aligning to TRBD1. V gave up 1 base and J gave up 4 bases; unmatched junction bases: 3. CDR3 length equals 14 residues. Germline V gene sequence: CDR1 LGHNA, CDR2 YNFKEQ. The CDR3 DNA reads TGTGCCAGCAGCCAAGTTCAGGGGGGCTATGGCTACACCTTC. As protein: CASSQVQGGYGYTF.

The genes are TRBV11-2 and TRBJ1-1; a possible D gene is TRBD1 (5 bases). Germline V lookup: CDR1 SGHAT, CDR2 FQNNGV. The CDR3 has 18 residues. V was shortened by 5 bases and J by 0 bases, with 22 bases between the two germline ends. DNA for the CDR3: TGTGCCAGCAGCCCTCGGCGCCCGGGACTGATTATGAACACTGAAGCTTTCTTT. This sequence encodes CASSPRRPGLIMNTEAFF.

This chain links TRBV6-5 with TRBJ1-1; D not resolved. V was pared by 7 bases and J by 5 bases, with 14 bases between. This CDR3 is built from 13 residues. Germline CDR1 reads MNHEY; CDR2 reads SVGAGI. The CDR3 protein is CASTPGPFTEAFF. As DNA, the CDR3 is TGTGCCAGCACCCCCGGACCATTTACTGAAGCTTTCTTT.

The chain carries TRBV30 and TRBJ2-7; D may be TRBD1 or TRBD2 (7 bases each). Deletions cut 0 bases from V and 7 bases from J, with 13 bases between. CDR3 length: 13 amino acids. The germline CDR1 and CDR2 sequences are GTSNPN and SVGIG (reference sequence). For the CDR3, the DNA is TGTGCCTGGAGTGTAAATCAGGGGGGGGAGCAGTACTTC. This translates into CAWSVNQGGEQYF.

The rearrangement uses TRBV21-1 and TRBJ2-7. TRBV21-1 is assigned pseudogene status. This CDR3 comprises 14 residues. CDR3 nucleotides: TGTGCCAGCAGCACAGGGGATGGTCCCTACGAGCAGTACGTC. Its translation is CASSTGDGPYEQYV.

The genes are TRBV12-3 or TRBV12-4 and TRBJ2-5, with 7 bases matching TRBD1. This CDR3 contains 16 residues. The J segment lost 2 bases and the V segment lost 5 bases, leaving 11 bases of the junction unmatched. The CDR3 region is CASSPLRTGLQETQYF. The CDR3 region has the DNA TGTGCCAGCAGTCCCCTACGGACAGGTTTACAAGAGACCCAGTACTTC.

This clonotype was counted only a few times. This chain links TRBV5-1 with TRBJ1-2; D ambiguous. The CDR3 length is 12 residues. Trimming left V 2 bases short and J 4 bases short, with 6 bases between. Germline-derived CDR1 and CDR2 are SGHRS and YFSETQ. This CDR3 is CASSFGLYGYTF. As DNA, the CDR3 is TGCGCCAGCAGCTTTGGCCTCTATGGCTACACCTTC.

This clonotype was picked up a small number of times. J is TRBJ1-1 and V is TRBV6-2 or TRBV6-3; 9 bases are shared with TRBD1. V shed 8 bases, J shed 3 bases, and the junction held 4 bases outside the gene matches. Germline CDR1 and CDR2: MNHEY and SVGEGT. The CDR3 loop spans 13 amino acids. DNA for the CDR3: TGTGCCAGCGGCTGGGACAGGGACACTGAAGCTTTCTTT. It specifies CASGWDRDTEAFF.

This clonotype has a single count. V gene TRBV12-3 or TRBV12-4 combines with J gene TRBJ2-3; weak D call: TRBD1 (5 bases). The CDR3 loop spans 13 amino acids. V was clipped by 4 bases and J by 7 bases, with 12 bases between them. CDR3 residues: CASSSAGSNTQYF. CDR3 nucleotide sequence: TGTGCCAGCAGTTCCGCAGGGTCAAATACGCAGTATTTT.